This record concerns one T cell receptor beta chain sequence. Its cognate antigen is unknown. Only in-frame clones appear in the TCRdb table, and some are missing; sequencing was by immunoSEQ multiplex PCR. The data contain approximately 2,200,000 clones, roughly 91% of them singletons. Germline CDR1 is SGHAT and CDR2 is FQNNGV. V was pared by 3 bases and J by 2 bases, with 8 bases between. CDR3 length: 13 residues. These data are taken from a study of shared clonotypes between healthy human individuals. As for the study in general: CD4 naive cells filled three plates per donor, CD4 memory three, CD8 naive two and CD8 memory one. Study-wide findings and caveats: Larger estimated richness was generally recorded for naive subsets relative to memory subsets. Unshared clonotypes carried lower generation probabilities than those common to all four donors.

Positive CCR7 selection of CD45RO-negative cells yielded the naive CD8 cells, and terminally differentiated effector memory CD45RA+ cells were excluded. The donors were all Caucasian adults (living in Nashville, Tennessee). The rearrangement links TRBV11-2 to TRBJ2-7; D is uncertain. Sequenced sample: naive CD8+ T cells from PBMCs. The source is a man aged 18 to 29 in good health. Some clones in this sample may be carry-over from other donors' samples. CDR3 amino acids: CASSFLATYEQYF. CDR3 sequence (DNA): TGTGCCAGCAGCTTTCTCGCTACCTACGAGCAGTACTTC. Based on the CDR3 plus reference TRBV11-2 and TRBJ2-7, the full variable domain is EAGVAQSPRYKIIEKRQSVAFWCNPISGHATLYWYQQILGQGPKLLIQFQNNGVVDDSQLPKDRFSAERLKGVDSTLKIQPAKLEDSAVYLCASSFLATYEQYFGPGTRLTVT.